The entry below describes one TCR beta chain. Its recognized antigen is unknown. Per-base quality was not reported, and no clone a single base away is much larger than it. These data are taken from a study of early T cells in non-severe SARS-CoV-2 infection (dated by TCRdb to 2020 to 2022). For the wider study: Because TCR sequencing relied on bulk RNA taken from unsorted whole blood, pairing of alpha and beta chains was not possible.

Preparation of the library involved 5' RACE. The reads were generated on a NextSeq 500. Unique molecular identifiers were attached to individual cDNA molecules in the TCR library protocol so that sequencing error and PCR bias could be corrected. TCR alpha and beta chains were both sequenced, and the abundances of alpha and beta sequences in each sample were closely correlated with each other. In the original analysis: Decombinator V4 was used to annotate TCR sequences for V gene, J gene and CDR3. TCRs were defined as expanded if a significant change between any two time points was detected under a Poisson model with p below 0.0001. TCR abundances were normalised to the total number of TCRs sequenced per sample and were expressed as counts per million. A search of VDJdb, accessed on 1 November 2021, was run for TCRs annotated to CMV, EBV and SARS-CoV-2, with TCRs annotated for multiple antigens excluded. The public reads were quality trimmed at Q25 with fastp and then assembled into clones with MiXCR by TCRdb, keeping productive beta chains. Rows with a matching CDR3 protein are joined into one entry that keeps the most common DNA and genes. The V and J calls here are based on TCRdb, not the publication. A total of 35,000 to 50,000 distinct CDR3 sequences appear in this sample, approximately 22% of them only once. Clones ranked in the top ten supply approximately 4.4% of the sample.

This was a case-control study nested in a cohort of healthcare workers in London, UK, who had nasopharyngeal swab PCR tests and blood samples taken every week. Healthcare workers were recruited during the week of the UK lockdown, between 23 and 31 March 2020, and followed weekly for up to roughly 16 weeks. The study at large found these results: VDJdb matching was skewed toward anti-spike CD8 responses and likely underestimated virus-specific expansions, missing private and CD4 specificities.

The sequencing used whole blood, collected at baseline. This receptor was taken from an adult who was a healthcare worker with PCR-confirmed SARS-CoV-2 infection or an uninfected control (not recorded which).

The CDR3 is CSVEGLRDRGYNEQFF. The DNA is as follows: TGCAGCGTTGAAGGCCTCCGGGACAGGGGTTACAATGAGCAGTTCTTC. The chain is made from TRBV29-1 and TRBJ2-1; the central 10 bases match TRBD1. Taken from the germline V gene, the CDR1 and CDR2 loops are SQVTM and ANQGSEA. The CDR3, cysteine through phenylalanine, is 16 amino acids long. Only the CDR3 part of the read is kept: 48 bases, read in frame from the first base. Trimming takes 1 base off V and 4 bases off J; junction bases not matched to a gene: 7.